This T cell receptor (beta chain) is from a study of PD-1 blockade in classical Hodgkin lymphoma. Study findings and constraints: Before treatment, TCR diversity in newly diagnosed patients was reportedly lower than in healthy donors.

V dropped 5 bases and J dropped 6 bases, with 21 bases sitting between them. Germline-derived CDR1 and CDR2 are SEHNR and FQNEAQ (reference sequence). The CDR3 is 16 residues long. Data came from immunoSEQ multiplex PCR; TCRdb stores just in-frame clones and leaves some out. The table records around 13,000 clones, around nine tenths of them present only once. This clone was found once. What it recognizes is unknown. Patients all relapsed after autologous stem cell transplantation, and there was variation in brentuximab vedotin exposure. Progressive disease, partial response or complete response was each patient's best response.

The clonotype was recovered from a human donor with classical Hodgkin lymphoma. This chain joins TRBV7-9 and TRBJ2-3; either TRBD1 or TRBD2 may fit D (6 bases each). This specimen was peripheral blood mononuclear cells (PBMCs), taken at baseline. CDR3 residues: CASSEIRGERLDTQYF. DNA of the CDR3: TGTGCCAGCAGCGAAATAAGGGGGGAGCGCTTGGATACGCAGTATTTT. Using reference TRBV7-9 and TRBJ2-3 for the parts outside the CDR3, the full variable domain is DTGVSQNPRHKITKRGQNVTFRCDPISEHNRLYWYRQTLGQGPEFLTYFQNEAQLEKSRLLSDRFSAERPKGSFSTLEIQRTEQGDSAMYLCASSEIRGERLDTQYFGPGTRLTVL.